This T cell receptor (beta chain) was documented in a study of chemoradiotherapy in HPV16-positive cancers. Only in-frame clones appear in the TCRdb table, and some are missing; sequencing was by immunoSEQ multiplex PCR. The table lists about 15,000 clones, nearly 70% of them singletons. By sample fraction, this clone is large. Its specificity is not known. Over chemoradiotherapy, repertoires were sampled more than once. V lost 0 bases, J lost 3 bases, and 6 bases stayed unmatched. Germline CDR1 is ENHRY and CDR2 is SYGVKD. The CDR3 is 17 amino acids. General study results and limits: Candidate HPV-specific clones and E7-related TCR motifs grew in tumor during treatment. Better recurrence-free survival went with HPV-responsive T-cell expansion in HPV16-positive patients.

The receptor comes from a human donor with HPV-associated anogenital cancer. Sequenced here: tumor tissue, sampled from a patient who underwent chemoradiotherapy. The V and J genes are TRBV10-3 and TRBJ2-1; 9 nucleotides agree with TRBD2. The CDR3: CAISESQASGDYNEQFF. The DNA of the CDR3 is TGTGCCATCAGTGAGTCTCAGGCTAGCGGGGACTACAATGAGCAGTTCTTC.